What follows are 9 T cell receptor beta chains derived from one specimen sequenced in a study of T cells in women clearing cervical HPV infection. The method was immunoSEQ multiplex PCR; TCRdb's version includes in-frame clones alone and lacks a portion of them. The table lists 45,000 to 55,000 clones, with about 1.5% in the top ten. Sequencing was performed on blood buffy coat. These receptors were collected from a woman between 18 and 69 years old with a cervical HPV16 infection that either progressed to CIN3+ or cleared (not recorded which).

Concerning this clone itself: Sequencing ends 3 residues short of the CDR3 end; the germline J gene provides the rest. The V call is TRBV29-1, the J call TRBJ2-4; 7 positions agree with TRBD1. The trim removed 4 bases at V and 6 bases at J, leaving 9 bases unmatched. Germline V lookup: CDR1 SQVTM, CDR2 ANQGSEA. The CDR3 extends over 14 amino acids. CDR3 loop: CSVVTGEDRNIQYF. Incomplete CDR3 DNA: TGCAGCGTTGTTACAGGGGAAGATAGAAACATT.

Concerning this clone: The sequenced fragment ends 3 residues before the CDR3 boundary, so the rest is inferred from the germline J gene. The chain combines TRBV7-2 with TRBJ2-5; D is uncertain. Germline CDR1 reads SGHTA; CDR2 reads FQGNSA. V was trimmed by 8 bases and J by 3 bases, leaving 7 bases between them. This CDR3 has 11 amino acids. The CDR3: CASGREETQYF. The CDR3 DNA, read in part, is TGTGCCAGCGGCAGAGAAGAGACC.

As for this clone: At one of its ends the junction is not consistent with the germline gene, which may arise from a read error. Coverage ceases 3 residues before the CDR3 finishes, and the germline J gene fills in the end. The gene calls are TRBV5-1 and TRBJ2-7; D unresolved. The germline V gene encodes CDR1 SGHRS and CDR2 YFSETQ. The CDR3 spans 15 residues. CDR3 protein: CASILGYQTSYEQYF. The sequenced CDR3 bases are TGCGCCAGCATCTTGGGGTACCAGACATCCTACGAG.

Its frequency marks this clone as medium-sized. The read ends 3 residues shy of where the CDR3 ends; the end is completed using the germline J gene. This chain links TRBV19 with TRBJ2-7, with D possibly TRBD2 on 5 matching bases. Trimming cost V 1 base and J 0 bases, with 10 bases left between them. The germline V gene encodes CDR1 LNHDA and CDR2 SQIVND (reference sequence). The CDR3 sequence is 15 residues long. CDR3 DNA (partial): TGTGCCAGTAGTATAGGGACTCCCATCTCCTACGAG. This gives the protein CASSIGTPISYE. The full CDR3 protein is CASSIGTPISYEQYF.

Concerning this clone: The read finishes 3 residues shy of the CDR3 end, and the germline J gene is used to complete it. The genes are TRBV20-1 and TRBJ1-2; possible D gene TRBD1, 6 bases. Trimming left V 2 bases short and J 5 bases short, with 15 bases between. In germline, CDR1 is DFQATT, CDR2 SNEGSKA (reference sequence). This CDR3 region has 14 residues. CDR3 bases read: TGCAGTGCTAGAACCGGAACAGGGCGGTATGGC. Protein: CSARTGTGRYG. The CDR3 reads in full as CSARTGTGRYGYTF.

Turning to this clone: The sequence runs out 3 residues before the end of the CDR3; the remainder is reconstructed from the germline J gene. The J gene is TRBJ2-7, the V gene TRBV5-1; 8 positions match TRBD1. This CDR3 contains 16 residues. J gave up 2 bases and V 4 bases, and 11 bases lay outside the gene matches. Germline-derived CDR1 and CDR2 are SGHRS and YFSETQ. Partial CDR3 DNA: TGCGCCAGCAGCACAAACCCGACAGGGGTCGCCTACGAG. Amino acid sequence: CASSTNPTGVAYE. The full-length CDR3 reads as CASSTNPTGVAYEQYF.

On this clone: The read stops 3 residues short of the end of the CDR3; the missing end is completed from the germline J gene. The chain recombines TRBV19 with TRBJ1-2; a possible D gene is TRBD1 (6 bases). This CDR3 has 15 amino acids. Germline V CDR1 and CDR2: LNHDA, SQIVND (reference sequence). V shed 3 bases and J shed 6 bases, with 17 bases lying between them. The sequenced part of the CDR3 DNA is TGTGCCAGTAGTATGGGGGCATCTCACCGGGATGGC. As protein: CASSMGASHRDG. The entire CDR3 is CASSMGASHRDGYTF.

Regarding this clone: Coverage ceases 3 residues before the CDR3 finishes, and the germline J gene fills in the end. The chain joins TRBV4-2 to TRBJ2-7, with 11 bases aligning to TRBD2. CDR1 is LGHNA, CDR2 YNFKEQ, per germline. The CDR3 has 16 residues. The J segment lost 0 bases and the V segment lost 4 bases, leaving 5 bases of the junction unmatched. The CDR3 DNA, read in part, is TGTGCCAGCAGCCTAGTAGCGGGAGGGAACTCCTACGAG. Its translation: CASSLVAGGNSYE. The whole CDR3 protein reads CASSLVAGGNSYEQYF.

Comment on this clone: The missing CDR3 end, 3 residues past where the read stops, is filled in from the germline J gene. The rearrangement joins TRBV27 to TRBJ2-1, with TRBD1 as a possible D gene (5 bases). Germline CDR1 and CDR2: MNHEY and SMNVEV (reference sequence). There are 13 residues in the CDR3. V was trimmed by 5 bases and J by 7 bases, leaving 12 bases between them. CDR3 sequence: CASSQGIRNEQFF. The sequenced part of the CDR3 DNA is TGTGCCAGCAGTCAGGGCATTCGGAATGAG.